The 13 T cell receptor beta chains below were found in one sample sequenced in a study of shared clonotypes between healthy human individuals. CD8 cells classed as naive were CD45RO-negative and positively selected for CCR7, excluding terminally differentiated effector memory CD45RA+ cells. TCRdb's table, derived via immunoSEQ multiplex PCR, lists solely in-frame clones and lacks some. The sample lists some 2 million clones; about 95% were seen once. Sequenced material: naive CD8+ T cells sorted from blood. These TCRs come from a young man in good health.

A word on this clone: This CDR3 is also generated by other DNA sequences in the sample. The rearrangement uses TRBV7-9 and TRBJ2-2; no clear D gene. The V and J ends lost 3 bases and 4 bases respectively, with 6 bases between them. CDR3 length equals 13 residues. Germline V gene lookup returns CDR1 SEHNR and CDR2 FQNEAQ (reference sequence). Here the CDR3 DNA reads TGTGCCAGCAGCTTGGGCGGCACCGGGGAGCTGTTTTTT. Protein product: CASSLGGTGELFF. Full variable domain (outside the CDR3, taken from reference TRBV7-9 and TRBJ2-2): DTGVSQNPRHKITKRGQNVTFRCDPISEHNRLYWYRQTLGQGPEFLTYFQNEAQLEKSRLLSDRFSAERPKGSFSTLEIQRTEQGDSAMYLCASSLGGTGELFFGEGSRLTVL.

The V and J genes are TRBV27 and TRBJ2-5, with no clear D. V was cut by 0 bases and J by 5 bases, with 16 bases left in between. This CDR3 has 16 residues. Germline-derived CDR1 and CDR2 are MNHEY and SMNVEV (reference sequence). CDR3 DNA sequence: TGTGCCAGCAGTTTATCGATAACGGCTGTGGGGGAGACCCAGTACTTC. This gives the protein CASSLSITAVGETQYF.

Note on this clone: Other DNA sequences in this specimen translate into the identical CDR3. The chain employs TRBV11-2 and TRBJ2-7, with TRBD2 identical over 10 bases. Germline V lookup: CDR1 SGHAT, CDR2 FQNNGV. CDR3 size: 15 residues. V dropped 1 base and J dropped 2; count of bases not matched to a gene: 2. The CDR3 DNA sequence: TGTGCCAGCAGCTTAGGGACTAGCGGTACCTACGAGCAGTACTTC. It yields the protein CASSLGTSGTYEQYF.

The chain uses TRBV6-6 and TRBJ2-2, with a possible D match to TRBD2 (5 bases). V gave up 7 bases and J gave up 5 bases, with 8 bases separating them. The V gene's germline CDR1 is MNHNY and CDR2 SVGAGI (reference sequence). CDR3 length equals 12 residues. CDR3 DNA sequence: TGTGCCAGCACCCGGGGAACCGGGGAGCTGTTTTTT. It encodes CASTRGTGELFF.

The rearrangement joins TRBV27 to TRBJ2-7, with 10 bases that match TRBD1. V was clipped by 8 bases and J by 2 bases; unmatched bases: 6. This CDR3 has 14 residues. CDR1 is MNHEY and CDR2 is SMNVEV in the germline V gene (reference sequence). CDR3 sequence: CASGSGQGAYEQYF. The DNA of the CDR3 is TGTGCCAGCGGATCCGGACAGGGGGCCTACGAGCAGTACTTC.

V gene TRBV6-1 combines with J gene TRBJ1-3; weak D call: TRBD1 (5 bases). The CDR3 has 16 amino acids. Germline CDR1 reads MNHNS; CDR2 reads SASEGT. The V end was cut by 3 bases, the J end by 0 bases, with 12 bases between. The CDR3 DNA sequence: TGTGCCAGCAGTGAGAGGGGTACCCTCTCTGGAAACACCATATATTTT. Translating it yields CASSERGTLSGNTIYF.

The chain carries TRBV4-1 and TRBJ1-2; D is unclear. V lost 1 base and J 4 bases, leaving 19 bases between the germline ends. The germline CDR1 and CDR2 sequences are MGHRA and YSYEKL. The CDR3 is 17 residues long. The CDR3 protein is CASSQVDRPGSSYGYTF. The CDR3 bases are TGCGCCAGCAGCCAAGTGGATAGACCGGGATCGAGCTATGGCTACACCTTC.

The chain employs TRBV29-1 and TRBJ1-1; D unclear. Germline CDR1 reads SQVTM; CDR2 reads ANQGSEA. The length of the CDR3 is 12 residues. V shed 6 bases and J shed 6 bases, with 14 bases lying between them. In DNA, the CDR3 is TGCAGCGTGGAGGGTGCCCGACCTGAAGCTTTCTTT. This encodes CSVEGARPEAFF.

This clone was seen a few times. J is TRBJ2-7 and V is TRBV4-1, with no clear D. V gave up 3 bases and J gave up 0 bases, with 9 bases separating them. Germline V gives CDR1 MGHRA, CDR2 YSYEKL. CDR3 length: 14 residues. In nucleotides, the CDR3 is TGCGCCAGCAGCCATCCTGGGATCTCCTACGAGCAGTACTTC. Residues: CASSHPGISYEQYF.

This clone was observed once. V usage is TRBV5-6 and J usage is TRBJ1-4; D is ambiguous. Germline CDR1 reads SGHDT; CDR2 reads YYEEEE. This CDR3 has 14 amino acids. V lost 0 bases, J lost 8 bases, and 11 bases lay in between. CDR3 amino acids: CASSLGAGGEKLFF. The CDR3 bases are TGTGCCAGCAGCTTGGGCGCGGGCGGGGAAAAACTGTTTTTT.

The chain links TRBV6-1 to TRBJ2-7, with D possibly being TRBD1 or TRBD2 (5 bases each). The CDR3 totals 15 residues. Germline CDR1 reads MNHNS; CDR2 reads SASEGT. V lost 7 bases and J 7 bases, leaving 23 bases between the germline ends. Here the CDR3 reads CASKDMGGGYREQYF. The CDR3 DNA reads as TGTGCCAGCAAGGATATGGGTGGGGGTTATAGGGAGCAGTACTTC.

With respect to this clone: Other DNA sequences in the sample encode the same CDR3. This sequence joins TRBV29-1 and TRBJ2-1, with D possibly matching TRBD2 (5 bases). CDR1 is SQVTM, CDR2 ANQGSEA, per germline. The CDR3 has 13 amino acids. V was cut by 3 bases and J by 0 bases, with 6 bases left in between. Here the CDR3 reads CSVDGGSYNEQFF. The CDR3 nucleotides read TGCAGCGTTGACGGAGGCTCCTACAATGAGCAGTTCTTC.

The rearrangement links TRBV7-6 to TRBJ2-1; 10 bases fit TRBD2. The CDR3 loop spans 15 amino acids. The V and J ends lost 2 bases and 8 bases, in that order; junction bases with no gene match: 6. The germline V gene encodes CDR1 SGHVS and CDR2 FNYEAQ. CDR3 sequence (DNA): TGTGCCAGCAGCTTACCTAGCGGGAGAATAGATGAGCAGTTCTTC. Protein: CASSLPSGRIDEQFF.